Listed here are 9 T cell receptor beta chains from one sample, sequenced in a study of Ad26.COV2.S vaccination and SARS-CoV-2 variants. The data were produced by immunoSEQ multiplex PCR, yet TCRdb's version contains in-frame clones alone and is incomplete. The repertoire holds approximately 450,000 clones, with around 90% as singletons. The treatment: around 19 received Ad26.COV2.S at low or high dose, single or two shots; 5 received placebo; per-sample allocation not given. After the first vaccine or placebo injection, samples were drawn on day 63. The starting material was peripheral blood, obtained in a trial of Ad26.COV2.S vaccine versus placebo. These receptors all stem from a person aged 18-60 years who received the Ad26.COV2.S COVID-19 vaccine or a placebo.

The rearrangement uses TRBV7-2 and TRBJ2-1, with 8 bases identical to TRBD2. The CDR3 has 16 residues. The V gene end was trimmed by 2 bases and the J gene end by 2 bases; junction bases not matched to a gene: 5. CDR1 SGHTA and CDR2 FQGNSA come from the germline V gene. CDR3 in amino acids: CASSLSSGNTYNEQFF. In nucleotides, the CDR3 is TGTGCCAGCAGCTTAAGTAGCGGGAACACCTACAATGAGCAGTTCTTC.

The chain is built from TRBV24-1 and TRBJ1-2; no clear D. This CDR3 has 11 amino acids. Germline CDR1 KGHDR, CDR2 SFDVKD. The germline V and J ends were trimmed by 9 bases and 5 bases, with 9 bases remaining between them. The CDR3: CATRQEYGYTF. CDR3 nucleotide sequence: TGTGCCACCCGCCAGGAGTATGGCTACACCTTC.

CDR3 amino acids: CASSYGGYYEQYF. CDR3 sequence (DNA): TGTGCCAGCAGTTACGGCGGATACTACGAGCAGTACTTC. V usage is TRBV6-2 or TRBV6-3 and J usage is TRBJ2-7; no clear D gene. The CDR3 loop spans 13 amino acids. V lost 2 bases to trimming and J lost 3 bases, with 8 bases between them. Germline-derived CDR1 and CDR2 are MNHEY and SVGEGT.

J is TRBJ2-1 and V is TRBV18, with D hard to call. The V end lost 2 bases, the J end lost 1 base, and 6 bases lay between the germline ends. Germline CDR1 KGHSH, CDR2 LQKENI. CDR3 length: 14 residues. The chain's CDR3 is CASSPSNSYNEQFF. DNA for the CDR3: TGTGCCAGCTCACCATCTAATTCCTACAATGAGCAGTTCTTC. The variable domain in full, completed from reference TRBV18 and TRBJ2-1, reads NAGVMQNPRHLVRRRGQEARLRCSPMKGHSHVYWYRQLPEEGLKFMVYLQKENIIDESGMPKERFSAEFPKEGPSILRIQQVVRGDSAAYFCASSPSNSYNEQFFGPGTRLTVL.

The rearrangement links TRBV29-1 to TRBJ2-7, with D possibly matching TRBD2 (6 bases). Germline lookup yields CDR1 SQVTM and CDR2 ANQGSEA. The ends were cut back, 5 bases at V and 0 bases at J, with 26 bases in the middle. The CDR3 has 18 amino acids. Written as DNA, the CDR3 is TGCAGCGTTTACTCGATTCTGATGCCTAGCGCAAACTCCTACGAGCAGTACTTC. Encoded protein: CSVYSILMPSANSYEQYF.

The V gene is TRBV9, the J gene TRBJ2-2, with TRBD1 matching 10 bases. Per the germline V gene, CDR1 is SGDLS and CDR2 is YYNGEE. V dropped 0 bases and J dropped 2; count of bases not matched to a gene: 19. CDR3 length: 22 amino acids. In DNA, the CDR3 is TGTGCCAGCAGCGTAGGTCGGCTTGGACAGGGGGTCCTAGCGGAAAACACCGGGGAGCTGTTTTTT. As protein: CASSVGRLGQGVLAENTGELFF.

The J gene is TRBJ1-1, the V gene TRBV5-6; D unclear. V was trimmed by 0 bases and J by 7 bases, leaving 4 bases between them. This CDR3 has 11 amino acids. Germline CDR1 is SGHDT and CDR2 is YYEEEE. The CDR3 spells CASSLASEAFF. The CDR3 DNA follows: TGTGCCAGCAGCTTGGCTAGTGAAGCTTTCTTT.

The DNA for the CDR3 is TGTGCCAGCAGCCGTGGGGAGACCCAGTACTTC. Translated: CASSRGETQYF. The chain employs TRBV7-9 and TRBJ2-5, with D uncertain. CDR1 is SEHNR and CDR2 is FQNEAQ in the germline V gene (reference sequence). V shed 5 bases and J shed 5 bases, with 6 bases lying between them. The CDR3 is 11 residues long.

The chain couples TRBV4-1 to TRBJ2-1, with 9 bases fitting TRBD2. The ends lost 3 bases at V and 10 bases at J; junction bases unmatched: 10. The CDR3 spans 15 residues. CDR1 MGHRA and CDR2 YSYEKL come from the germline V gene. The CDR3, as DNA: TGCGCCAGCAGCCACCTGGGGGCTAGCGGGAAAGAGCAGTTCTTC. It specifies CASSHLGASGKEQFF.